A single sample is the source of the 4 T cell receptor beta chains below, sequenced in a study of shared clonotypes between healthy human individuals. Sequenced by immunoSEQ multiplex PCR; TCRdb stores in-frame clones only, minus some. Of about 960,000 clones listed, 60% to 85% were seen once; the top ten hold over 1.3%. The specimen sequenced was memory CD4+ T cells sorted from blood. Described subset: CD45RA-negative fraction. The receptors here all came from a young man in good health.

J is TRBJ2-3 and V is TRBV19, with TRBD2 identical over 9 bases. CDR1 and CDR2 from the germline V gene are LNHDA and SQIVND (reference sequence). The CDR3 has 17 amino acids. The V gene end was trimmed by 3 bases and the J gene end by 5 bases; junction bases not matched to a gene: 12. The CDR3 sequence is CASSISPTSGNGDTQYF. CDR3 nucleotides: TGTGCCAGTAGTATTTCCCCGACTAGCGGTAATGGAGATACGCAGTATTTT.

This clone has just a few counts. This sequence joins TRBV25-1 and TRBJ2-2; D is unclear. Trimming took off 6 bases at V and 3 bases at J, with 5 bases between the two ends. The CDR3 totals 12 residues. Germline CDR1 MGHDK, CDR2 SYGVNS. CDR3: CASRGYTGELFF. CDR3 coding DNA: TGTGCCAGCAGGGGCTACACCGGGGAGCTGTTTTTT.

Only a few counts were recorded for this clone. The chain uses TRBV27 and TRBJ1-6, with D possibly matching TRBD1 (5 bases). The germline gives CDR1 MNHEY, CDR2 SMNVEV (reference sequence). The CDR3 spans 14 residues. The V and J ends lost 5 bases and 8 bases respectively, with 13 bases between them. CDR3 in amino acids: CASSPWTLYSPLHF. DNA for the CDR3: TGTGCCAGCAGTCCGTGGACACTCTATTCACCCCTCCACTTT.

This chain links TRBV10-3 with TRBJ2-2; no clear D. Trimming shortened V by 4 bases and J by 0 bases, and 6 bases separated the two germline ends. CDR1 ENHRY and CDR2 SYGVKD come from the germline V gene. The CDR3 has 14 residues. CDR3 bases: TGTGCCATCAGTGGAACAGCGAACACCGGGGAGCTGTTTTTT. Amino acids: CAISGTANTGELFF.